The present T cell receptor beta chain was sequenced within a study of beta chain features in type 1 diabetes. Overall study results and limits: Researchers report that Type 1 diabetes patients had moderately but significantly shorter TCRB CDR3s across all four CD4+ subsets.

Expressed TCRB transcripts were sequenced after all isolated RNA was converted to cDNA. Only in-frame clones appear in the TCRdb table, and some are missing; sequencing was by immunoSEQ multiplex PCR. The table includes 95,000 to 150,000 clones, around a sixth detected once. The CDR3 contains 12 residues. CDR1 MGHDK and CDR2 SYGVNS come from the germline V gene. Trimming removed 2 bases from V and 7 bases from J, with 9 bases in between. With regard to this clone: Its antigen is not known.

Sequencing was performed on central memory CD4+ T cells from blood. The clonotype originates from a man younger than 35 with type 1 diabetes. The chain is built from TRBV25-1 and TRBJ2-7; D is perhaps TRBD2 (6 bases). CDR3 in DNA: TGTGCCAGCAGTGAAAATCGGGAGGAGCAGTACTTC. It specifies CASSENREEQYF.